The 15 T cell receptor beta chains given below trace back to one sample, sequenced in a study of cytomegalovirus exposure and HLA in healthy donors. Use of 60 Vbeta and 13 Jbeta primers characterized the PCR. Method: immunoSEQ multiplex PCR; TCRdb's copy keeps in-frame clones and lacks some. The sample holds some 150,000 clones, more than 80% seen once. The sample was PBMCs. The receptors were sampled from a woman between 45 and 65 years old in good health and CMV-seronegative.

The V and J genes are TRBV4-3 and TRBJ2-7, with D perhaps TRBD1 (6 bases). V was clipped by 0 bases and J by 4 bases, with 13 bases between them. Per the germline V gene, CDR1 is LGHNA and CDR2 is YSLEER. CDR3 length equals 15 residues. This chain's CDR3 is CASSQETGSLYEQYF. The CDR3 DNA is TGCGCCAGCAGCCAAGAAACAGGGTCTCTTTACGAGCAGTACTTC.

This clone is a singleton in its sample. This chain joins TRBV7-8 and TRBJ2-1, with D possibly TRBD2 on 5 matching bases. V was pared by 1 base and J by 8 bases, with 15 bases between. The CDR3 loop spans 15 amino acids. Looked up from germline, CDR1 is SGHVS and CDR2 is FQNEAQ. The CDR3 DNA is TGTGCCAGCAGCTTAGATAGCGCGCTTTTGGATGAGCAGTTCTTC. It codes for CASSLDSALLDEQFF.

This chain joins TRBV10-3 and TRBJ1-2; D ambiguous. V was shortened by 6 bases and J by 8 bases, with 16 bases between the two germline ends. The CDR3 runs 13 residues. From germline, CDR1 is ENHRY and CDR2 SYGVKD. The CDR3: CAIREDETRGYTF. The CDR3 DNA reads as TGTGCCATCAGAGAAGACGAGACCAGGGGCTACACCTTC.

As to this clone: One end of the junction is discordant with germline, which a read error may explain. The rearrangement uses TRBV6-5 and TRBJ2-7; TRBD2 agrees at 7 bases. The germline V gene has CDR1 MNHEY and CDR2 SVGAGI. This CDR3 is built from 14 residues. The CDR3 sequence: CASKKVASGYGQYF. Here the CDR3 DNA reads TGTGCCAGTAAAAAGGTCGCTAGCGGCTACGGGCAGTACTTC.

A note on this clone: Other DNA sequences in the sample encode the same CDR3. The gene calls are TRBV15 and TRBJ1-1; D remains unclear. Germline CDR1 reads LNHNV; CDR2 reads YYDKDF (reference sequence). With 0 bases removed from V and 1 base from J, the gap between germline ends came to 3 bases. The CDR3 is 13 amino acids. CDR3 DNA sequence: TGTGCCACCAGCAGAGATAGGAACACTGAAGCTTTCTTT. This translates into CATSRDRNTEAFF.

The gene calls are TRBV9 and TRBJ2-5, with 9 bases matching TRBD1. J gave up 1 base and V 2 bases, and 0 bases lay outside the gene matches. The CDR3 contains 14 residues. The germline V gene encodes CDR1 SGDLS and CDR2 YYNGEE. The CDR3 reads CASSVGQGQETQYF. The CDR3 DNA sequence: TGTGCCAGCAGCGTGGGACAGGGCCAAGAGACCCAGTACTTC.

This clone showed up just a few times. This chain links TRBV10-3 with TRBJ1-5, with D unclear. Trimming took off 3 bases at V and 2 bases at J, with 8 bases between the two ends. CDR3 size: 14 residues. CDR1 is ENHRY, CDR2 SYGVKD, per germline. CDR3 in amino acids: CAISDRSGNQPQHF. The DNA for the CDR3 is TGTGCCATCAGTGACCGAAGCGGCAATCAGCCCCAGCATTTT.

This CDR3 reads CASSQVPSGLAYEQYF. The CDR3 DNA reads TGCGCCAGCAGCCAAGTACCTAGCGGCCTCGCCTACGAGCAGTACTTC. The genes are TRBV4-1 and TRBJ2-7; 7 bases map to TRBD2. The CDR3 runs to 16 residues. Trimming at V came to 1 base and at J to 2 bases, leaving 8 bases not matched to a gene. CDR1 is MGHRA and CDR2 is YSYEKL in the germline V gene.

V usage is TRBV7-9 and J usage is TRBJ2-5, with 9 positions matching TRBD2. CDR3 length: 15 amino acids. Looked up from germline, CDR1 is SEHNR and CDR2 is FQNEAQ (reference sequence). Trimming cost V 1 base and J 1 base; bases outside gene matches: 1. The DNA of the CDR3 is TGTGCCAGCAGCTTAGGTAGCGGGGGCCAAGAGACCCAGTACTTC. This gives the protein CASSLGSGGQETQYF.

The chain combines TRBV4-1 with TRBJ2-1; D perhaps matches TRBD2 (5 bases). Germline CDR1 and CDR2: MGHRA and YSYEKL. Trimming cost V 2 bases and J 6 bases, with 17 bases left between them. The length of the CDR3 is 16 residues. CDR3 bases: TGCGCCAGCAGCCAACCCTTAGCAGGAGGTGGCAATGAGCAGTTCTTC. Translating it yields CASSQPLAGGGNEQFF.

The CDR3 coding sequence is TGTGCCAGCAGCTCTTGGACACAAGCAACTAATGAAAAACTGTTTTTT. This translates into CASSSWTQATNEKLFF. The chain links TRBV7-9 to TRBJ1-4, with a tentative D call TRBD1 (5 bases). V was cut by 4 bases and J by 0 bases, with 12 bases left in between. The CDR3 consists of 16 residues. Germline assignment: CDR1 SEHNR and CDR2 FQNEAQ (reference sequence).

V usage is TRBV28 and J usage is TRBJ2-2; D perhaps matches TRBD1 (6 bases). V lost 5 bases to trimming and J lost 4 bases, with 17 bases between them. CDR3 length equals 16 residues. CDR1 and CDR2 (germline): MDHEN, SYDVKM. The CDR3 DNA reads as TGTGCCAGCAGTCAAGGACAGCAAGGTCTCACCGGGGAGCTGTTTTTT. Its protein product is CASSQGQQGLTGELFF. Filled out from reference TRBV28 and TRBJ2-2, the complete variable domain reads DVKVTQSSRYLVKRTGEKVFLECVQDMDHENMFWYRQDPGLGLRLIYFSYDVKMKEKGDIPEGYSVSREKKERFSLILESASTNQTSMYLCASSQGQQGLTGELFFGEGSRLTVL.

This chain joins TRBV7-2 and TRBJ2-3; the D gene is possibly TRBD1 (5 bases). Germline V lookup: CDR1 SGHTA, CDR2 FQGNSA. The CDR3 totals 14 residues. The germline V and J ends were trimmed by 3 bases and 4 bases, with 11 bases remaining between them. The chain's CDR3 is CASSFGAVSDTQYF. The CDR3 DNA reads as TGTGCCAGCAGCTTTGGGGCGGTTTCAGATACGCAGTATTTT.

V gene TRBV7-3 combines with J gene TRBJ2-3; D may be TRBD2 (7 bases). Germline CDR1 is SGHTA and CDR2 is FQGTGA. V dropped 7 bases and J dropped 3 bases, with 17 bases sitting between them. CDR3 length: 15 amino acids. The CDR3 nucleotides read TGTGCCAGCACCCCGAAGGGGGGGGCGACAGATACGCAGTATTTT. This translates into CASTPKGGATDTQYF.

The J gene is TRBJ2-1, the V gene TRBV28; possible D gene TRBD2, 6 bases. Germline CDR1 and CDR2: MDHEN and SYDVKM. Between the trimmed V and J ends, which lost 3 bases and 4 bases, there was a span of 13 bases. This CDR3 is 15 amino acids long. CDR3 region: CASSFGRLGYNEQFF. The DNA for the CDR3 is TGTGCCAGCAGTTTTGGGAGGCTAGGATACAATGAGCAGTTCTTC.